The sequence of this T cell receptor beta chain was determined in a study of PD-1 blockade in classical Hodgkin lymphoma. This table comes from immunoSEQ multiplex PCR, and its TCRdb copy is limited to in-frame clones, with some not included. Of roughly 56,000 clones listed, roughly 91% were seen once; the top ten hold around 5%. Trimming shortened V by 0 bases and J by 9 bases, and 4 bases separated the two germline ends. This CDR3 spans 11 amino acids. Germline CDR1 reads SGDLS; CDR2 reads YYNGEE. Worth noting for this clone: Its antigen is not identified.

All patients experienced relapse after autologous stem cell transplantation, and brentuximab vedotin exposure was variable. General study findings and limits: A reduction in baseline TCR diversity was reportedly seen in newly diagnosed patients relative to healthy donors. By C4D1, diversity of CD4+ TCRs had risen significantly, whereas that of CD8+ TCRs had not.

The TCR was taken from a human donor with classical Hodgkin lymphoma. This chain connects TRBV9 to TRBJ2-1; no definite D call. The sample consisted of peripheral blood mononuclear cells (PBMCs), taken before the second cycle of nivolumab. CDR3: CASSVEGEQFF. The CDR3 DNA sequence: TGTGCCAGCAGCGTAGAGGGTGAGCAGTTCTTC.